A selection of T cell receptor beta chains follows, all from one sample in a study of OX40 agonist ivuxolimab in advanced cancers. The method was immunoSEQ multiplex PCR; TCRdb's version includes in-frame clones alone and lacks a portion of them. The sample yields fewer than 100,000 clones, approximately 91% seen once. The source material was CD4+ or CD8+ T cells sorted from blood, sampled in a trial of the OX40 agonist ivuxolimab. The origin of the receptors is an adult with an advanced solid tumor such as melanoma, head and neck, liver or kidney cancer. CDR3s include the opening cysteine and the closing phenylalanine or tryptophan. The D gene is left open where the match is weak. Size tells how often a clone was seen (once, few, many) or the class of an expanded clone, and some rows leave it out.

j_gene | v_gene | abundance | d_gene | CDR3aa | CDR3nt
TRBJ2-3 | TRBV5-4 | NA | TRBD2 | CASSLGAGVAPDTQYF | TGTGCCAGCAGCTTGGGAGCGGGAGTTGCCCCAGATACGCAGTATTTT
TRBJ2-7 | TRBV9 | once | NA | CASSVGLGSTYEQYF | TGTGCCAGCAGCGTAGGGTTAGGTTCGACTTACGAGCAGTACTTC
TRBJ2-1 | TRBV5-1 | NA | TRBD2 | CASSLALAGVNEQFF | TGCGCCAGCAGCTTGGCCTTAGCGGGAGTTAATGAGCAGTTCTTC
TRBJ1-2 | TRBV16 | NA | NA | CASSQNRAESGYTF | TGTGCCAGCAGCCAGAACAGGGCGGAGAGTGGCTACACCTTC
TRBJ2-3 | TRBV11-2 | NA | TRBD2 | CASSLDPAGSTDTQYF | TGTGCCAGCAGCTTAGACCCAGCGGGGAGCACAGATACGCAGTATTTT
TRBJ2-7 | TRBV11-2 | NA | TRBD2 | CATHPSGRPYEQYF | TGTGCCACCCACCCTAGCGGGAGGCCCTACGAGCAGTACTTC
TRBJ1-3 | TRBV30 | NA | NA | CAWIVGGGNTIYF | TGTGCCTGGATAGTGGGCGGCGGAAACACCATATATTTT
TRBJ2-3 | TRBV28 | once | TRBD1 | CASNRDSADTQYF | TGTGCCAGCAATCGGGACAGTGCAGATACGCAGTATTTT
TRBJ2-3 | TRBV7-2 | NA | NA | CASSPLQGGTSTDTQYF | TGTGCCAGCAGCCCACTTCAGGGCGGGACTAGCACAGATACGCAGTATTTT
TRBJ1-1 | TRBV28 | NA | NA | CASSPLRTKGAFF | TGTGCCAGCAGTCCCTTAAGGACTAAGGGAGCTTTCTTT
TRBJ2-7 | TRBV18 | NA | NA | CASSPLALSTARTYEQYF | TGTGCCAGCTCACCATTGGCTTTATCTACAGCTAGAACCTACGAGCAGTACTTC
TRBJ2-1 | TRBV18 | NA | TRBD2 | CASSPPRGAGAMYNEQFF | TGTGCCAGCTCACCACCGAGAGGAGCGGGAGCAATGTACAATGAGCAGTTCTTC
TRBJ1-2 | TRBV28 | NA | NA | CASNVRDRPNYGYTF | TGTGCCAGCAATGTTAGGGACCGACCAAACTATGGCTACACCTTC